This TCR beta chain was profiled in a study of cytomegalovirus exposure and HLA in healthy donors. Whole-study results and caveats: Later work found most CMV-associated TCR beta chains apparently HLA-restricted. TCR beta chains associated with HLA were, in a later analysis, more clonally expanded than equally common others. For most TCR sequences rarity was the rule, although some public TCRs occurred in many donors.

The PCR was carried out with 60 Vbeta primers and 13 Jbeta primers. TCRdb keeps only in-frame clones here, not all; method: immunoSEQ multiplex PCR. The sample includes fewer than 200,000 clones, less than 85% of them seen just once. Details on this clone: The antigen remains unidentified.

Losses at the gene ends were 6 bases for V and 11 bases for J; bases not matched to a gene: 4. The CDR3 loop spans 11 amino acids. In germline, CDR1 is LNHDA, CDR2 SQIVND (reference sequence). This sequence joins TRBV19 and TRBJ2-1, with 7 nucleotides matching TRBD2. This clonotype was obtained from a male donor in good health and CMV-seronegative. Sequencing was carried out using PBMCs. CDR3 protein: CASSPGGQQFF. CDR3 nucleotides: TGTGCCAGTAGCCCGGGGGGACAGCAGTTCTTC. Together with reference TRBV19 and TRBJ2-1, the CDR3 gives the full variable domain: DGGITQSPKYLFRKEGQNVTLSCEQNLNHDAMYWYRQDPGQGLRLIYYSQIVNDFQKGDIAEGYSVSREKKESFPLTVTSAQKNPTAFYLCASSPGGQQFFGPGTRLTVL.